This T cell receptor beta chain was sequenced for a study of blood T cell repertoires in COVID-19. Study overall: Recovery among Cohort 3 donors was established by two negative PCRs, clearance, or symptom resolution.

Germline V CDR1 and CDR2: MNHEY, SVGAGI. V was shortened by 2 bases and J by 0 bases, with 7 bases between the two germline ends. This CDR3 is built from 14 residues. Source study methods: Reference gene primer amplification yielded estimated nucleated cell counts. The repertoire was sequenced with immunoSEQ multiplex PCR; TCRdb's copy has only in-frame clones and lacks some. Clone size and V and J calls were adopted from that table, with D and trimming inferred from the DNA. Seen here are about 170,000 clones, 70% to 80% observed once, and the top ten hold 15% to 20%. All enrollees were roughly 18 to 89 years old and from fewer than 25 US areas.

The receptor's source is a woman aged 65 to 85 in a cohort exposed to, infected with or recovered from COVID-19 (not recorded which). This chain uses TRBV6-5 with TRBJ1-1; no clear D. Sequenced input: PBMCs or T cells enriched from blood (not recorded which). CDR3 sequence: CASSYLLLNTEAFF. As DNA, the CDR3 is TGTGCCAGCAGTTACCTACTATTGAACACTGAAGCTTTCTTT.